This T cell receptor (beta chain) was sequenced in a study of post-analysis software for immune sequencing data. Study-wide background: Relapsing-remitting, secondary progressive and progressive-relapsing multiple sclerosis were all included among the disease courses. Study-level points and caveats: Under F measure analysis, samples from one preparation batch co-clustered strongly. Comparison of patients with controls showed about 5 TRBV segments more frequent in patients, TRBV5-6, TRBV5-1 and TRBV20-1 among them. Versus controls, multiple sclerosis patients showed significantly lower diversity (normalized Chao1).

Every TCR beta cDNA library bore unique molecular identifiers. Roughly 490,000 cDNA molecules came from around 1 to 10 million T cells. TCRdb fed the PCR reads into MiXCR, producing one record per CDR3 protein. The sample carries 650,000 to 850,000 distinct CDR3 sequences, under 60% recorded once. About this clonotype itself: Its antigen is unknown.

This CDR3 has 15 amino acids. Germline-derived CDR1 and CDR2 are SGHRS and YFSETQ. V trimming: 4 bases; J trimming: 6 bases; junction bases outside the gene matches: 12. V and J are TRBV5-1 and TRBJ1-2; 7 nucleotides line up with TRBD1. The sequence was collected from a girl aged 5 to 17 with multiple sclerosis. Sequencing input: blood. The CDR3, as DNA: TGCGCCAGCAGCCGTCTGTCCGCCAGGGGGGATGGCTACACCTTC. Translated, it gives CASSRLSARGDGYTF. Looking up the rest from reference TRBV5-1 and TRBJ1-2 gives the full variable domain: KAGVTQTPRYLIKTRGQQVTLSCSPISGHRSVSWYQQTPGQGLQFLFEYFSETQRNKGNFPGRFSGRQFSNSRSEMNVSTLELGDSALYLCASSRLSARGDGYTFGSGTRLTVV.